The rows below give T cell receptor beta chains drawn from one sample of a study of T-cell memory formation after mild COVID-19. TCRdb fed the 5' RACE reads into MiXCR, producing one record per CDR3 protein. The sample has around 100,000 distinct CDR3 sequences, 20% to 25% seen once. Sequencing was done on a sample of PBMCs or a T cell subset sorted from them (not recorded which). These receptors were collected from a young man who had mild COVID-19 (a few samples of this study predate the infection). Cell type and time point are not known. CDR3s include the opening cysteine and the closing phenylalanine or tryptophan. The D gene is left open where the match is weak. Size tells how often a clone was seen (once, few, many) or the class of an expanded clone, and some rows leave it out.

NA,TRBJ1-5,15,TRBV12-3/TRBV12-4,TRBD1,CASRPDRGSNQPQHF,TGTGCCAGCAGACCAGACAGGGGAAGCAATCAGCCCCAGCATTTT
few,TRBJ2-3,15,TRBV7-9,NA,CASSPPRVSTDTQYF,TGTGCCAGCAGCCCACCCCGGGTTAGCACAGATACGCAGTATTTT
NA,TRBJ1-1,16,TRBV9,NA,CASSAGGGAVNTEAFF,TGTGCCAGCAGCGCCGGGGGGGGCGCAGTGAACACTGAAGCTTTCTTC
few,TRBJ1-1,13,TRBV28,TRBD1,CASRTYRGVGAFF,TGTGCCAGCAGGACTTACAGGGGGGTAGGAGCTTTCTTT
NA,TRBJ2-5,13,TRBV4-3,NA,CASSPRVGETQYF,TGCGCCAGCAGCCCCAGAGTCGGGGAGACCCAGTACTTC
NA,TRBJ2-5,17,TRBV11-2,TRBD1,CASSTRGTGYEPETQYF,TGTGCCAGCAGCACGAGGGGGACAGGGTACGAACCAGAGACCCAGTACTTC
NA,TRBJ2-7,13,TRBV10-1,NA,CASAGPSSYEQYF,TGCGCCAGCGCCGGGCCCAGCTCCTACGAGCAGTACTTC
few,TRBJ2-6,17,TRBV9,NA,CASSAQGGPSGANVLTF,TGTGCCAGCAGCGCCCAGGGGGGCCCATCTGGGGCCAACGTCCTGACTTTC
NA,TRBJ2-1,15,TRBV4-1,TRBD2,CASSQEVAGHNEQFF,TGCGCCAGCAGCCAAGAGGTAGCGGGGCACAATGAGCAGTTCTTC
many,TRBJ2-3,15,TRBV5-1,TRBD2,CASSFPSGGMDTQYF,TGCGCCAGCAGCTTTCCTAGCGGGGGTATGGATACGCAGTATTTT
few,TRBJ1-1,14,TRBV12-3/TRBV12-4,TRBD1,CASIDRGGNTEAFF,TGTGCCAGCATAGACAGGGGAGGGAACACTGAAGCTTTCTTT
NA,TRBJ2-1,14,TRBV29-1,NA,CSVPEENLYNEQFF,TGCAGCGTCCCGGAGGAAAACCTGTACAATGAGCAGTTCTTC
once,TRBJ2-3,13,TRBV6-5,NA,CATIKGPMDTQYF,TGTGCCACCATTAAGGGGCCCATGGATACGCAGTATTTT
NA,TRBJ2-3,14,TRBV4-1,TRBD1,CASSGQEHTDTQYF,TGCGCCAGCAGCGGACAGGAGCACACAGATACGCAGTATTTT
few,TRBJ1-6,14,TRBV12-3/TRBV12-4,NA,CASSYSGDNSPLHF,TGTGCCAGCAGTTATAGTGGAGATAATTCACCCCTCCACTTT
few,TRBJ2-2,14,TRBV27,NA,CASSLSRVTGELFF,TGTGCCAGCAGTTTGAGCAGGGTTACCGGGGAGCTGTTTTTT
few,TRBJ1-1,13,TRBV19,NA,CASSIGRFTEAFF,TGTGCCAGTAGTATCGGACGGTTCACTGAAGCTTTCTTT
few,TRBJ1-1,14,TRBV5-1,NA,CASSLGGGRTEAFF,TGCGCCAGCAGCTTGGGTGGGGGGCGGACTGAAGCTTTCTTT
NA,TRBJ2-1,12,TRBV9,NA,CASSARSNEQFF,TGTGCCAGCAGCGCCAGAAGTAATGAGCAGTTCTTC
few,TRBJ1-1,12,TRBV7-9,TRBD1,CAGGTGSLEAFF,TGTGCCGGGGGGACAGGGTCCCTTGAAGCTTTCTTT
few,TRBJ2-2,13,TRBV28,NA,CASTGARTGELFF,TGTGCCAGCACCGGGGCTCGGACCGGGGAGCTGTTTTTT
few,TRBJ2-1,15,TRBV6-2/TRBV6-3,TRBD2,CASSYYPGGRDEQFF,TGTGCCAGCAGTTACTACCCAGGCGGGAGGGATGAGCAGTTCTTC
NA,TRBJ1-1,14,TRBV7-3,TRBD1,CASSLGGGATEAFF,TGTGCCAGCAGCTTAGGAGGGGGCGCGACTGAAGCTTTCTTT
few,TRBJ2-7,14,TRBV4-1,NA,CASSQDHSGYEQYF,TGCGCCAGCAGCCAAGATCATTCGGGTTACGAGCAGTACTTC
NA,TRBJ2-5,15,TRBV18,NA,CASSPPDTGGETQYF,TGTGCCAGCTCACCACCCGATACCGGTGGGGAGACCCAGTACTTC
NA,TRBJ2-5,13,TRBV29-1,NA,CSAVEADQETQYF,TGCAGCGCCGTAGAGGCGGACCAAGAGACCCAGTACTTC
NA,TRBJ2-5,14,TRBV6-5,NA,CASGGHQQWETQYF,TGTGCCTCCGGGGGGCACCAGCAATGGGAGACCCAGTACTTC
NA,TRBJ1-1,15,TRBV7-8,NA,CASSLAPGVNTEAFF,TGTGCCAGCAGCTTAGCGCCGGGGGTGAACACTGAAGCTTTCTTT
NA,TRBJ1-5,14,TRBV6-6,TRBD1,CASSQGTGDQPQHF,TGTGCCAGCAGTCAGGGGACAGGGGATCAGCCCCAGCATTTT
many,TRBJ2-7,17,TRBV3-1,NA,CASSPDRLSGETYEQYF,TGTGCCAGCAGCCCGGACCGACTCTCGGGGGAAACCTACGAGCAGTACTTC
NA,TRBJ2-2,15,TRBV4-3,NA,CASSQEDRRTGELFF,TGCGCCAGCAGCCAAGAAGACAGACGCACCGGGGAGCTGTTTTTT
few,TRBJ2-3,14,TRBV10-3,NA,CAISEGWEGDTQYF,TGTGCCATCAGTGAAGGGTGGGAAGGGGATACGCAGTATTTT
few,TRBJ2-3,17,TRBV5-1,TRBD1,CASSFRSSTGATDTQYF,TGCGCCAGCAGCTTCCGTTCCTCGACAGGGGCTACAGATACGCAGTATTTT
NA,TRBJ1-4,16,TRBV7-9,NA,CASSSGGTGTEEKLFF,TGTGCCAGCAGCTCTGGGGGAACCGGGACGGAGGAAAAACTGTTTTTT
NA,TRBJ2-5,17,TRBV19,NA,CASSMASGGALGETQYF,TGTGCCAGTAGTATGGCGTCCGGAGGGGCCCTAGGGGAGACCCAGTACTTC